A single sample is the source of the 21 T cell receptor beta chains below, sequenced in a study of blood T cell repertoires in COVID-19. Clones were sequenced by immunoSEQ multiplex PCR, and TCRdb holds only the in-frame ones, with some missing. Of approximately 110,000 clones listed, about four fifths are singletons. Sequenced input: peripheral blood. The receptors were sampled from a man older than 75 with acute or convalescent COVID-19.

The genes are TRBV19 and TRBJ1-5; 7 nucleotides match TRBD1. This CDR3 spans 14 amino acids. Germline CDR1 is LNHDA and CDR2 is SQIVND (reference sequence). Losses at the gene ends were 6 bases for V and 11 bases for J; bases not matched to a gene: 13. CDR3 coding DNA: TGTGCCAGTAGACTTGGTGGGACAGTCGGGGCCCAGCATTTT. The encoded protein is CASRLGGTVGAQHF. The whole variable domain, filled in from reference TRBV19 and TRBJ1-5, reads DGGITQSPKYLFRKEGQNVTLSCEQNLNHDAMYWYRQDPGQGLRLIYYSQIVNDFQKGDIAEGYSVSREKKESFPLTVTSAQKNPTAFYLCASRLGGTVGAQHFGDGTRLSIL.

V usage is TRBV20-1 and J usage is TRBJ2-5; D is possibly TRBD2 (6 bases). This CDR3 comprises 13 residues. Germline V gene data show CDR1 as DFQATT and CDR2 as SNEGSKA (reference sequence). The V and J ends lost 3 bases and 5 bases respectively, with 13 bases between them. The CDR3 protein is CSASQLARETQYF. CDR3 nucleotides: TGCAGTGCTAGTCAACTAGCCAGGGAGACCCAGTACTTC.

The V call is TRBV9, the J call TRBJ1-2; TRBD1 matches 7 bases. Germline V lookup: CDR1 SGDLS, CDR2 YYNGEE. The CDR3 has 13 amino acids. The ends lost 3 bases at V and 6 bases at J; junction bases unmatched: 5. For the CDR3, the DNA is TGTGCCAGCAGCGCCCAGACAGGGAATGGCTACACCTTC. Its protein product is CASSAQTGNGYTF.

The chain has TRBV6-5 and TRBJ1-2; a weak D match, TRBD1 (5 bases). The CDR3 sequence is 13 residues long. Trimming left V 6 bases short and J 4 bases short, with 12 bases between. Germline values: CDR1 MNHEY, CDR2 SVGAGI. The CDR3 DNA sequence: TGTGCCAGCAGACGACAGACATCCTATGGCTACACCTTC. Translating it yields CASRRQTSYGYTF.

The rearrangement joins TRBV28 to TRBJ2-7, with 10 nucleotides matching TRBD1. The CDR3 totals 14 residues. The ends lost 7 bases at V and 2 bases at J; junction bases unmatched: 5. CDR1 MDHEN and CDR2 SYDVKM come from the germline V gene. CDR3 DNA: TGTGCCAGCATCACCGGGACAGGGGCCTACGAGCAGTACTTC. Protein product: CASITGTGAYEQYF.

This rearrangement joins TRBV19 to TRBJ1-5; D is unresolved. The germline V gene has CDR1 LNHDA and CDR2 SQIVND (reference sequence). The ends were cut back, 2 bases at V and 2 bases at J, with 10 bases in the middle. The CDR3 consists of 15 residues. CDR3 protein: CASSISQVRNQPQHF. Written as DNA, the CDR3 is TGTGCCAGTAGTATAAGTCAGGTTCGCAATCAGCCCCAGCATTTT.

The chain has TRBV19 and TRBJ1-5; maybe TRBD1 (6 bases). The CDR3 covers 15 residues. The germline V gene has CDR1 LNHDA and CDR2 SQIVND (reference sequence). V was trimmed by 6 bases and J by 1 base, leaving 13 bases between them. CDR3 bases: TGTGCCAGTAGGAAACAGGGTGGGAGCAATCAGCCCCAGCATTTT. Residues: CASRKQGGSNQPQHF.

The V call is TRBV7-9, the J call TRBJ1-2; TRBD1 matches 10 bases. There are 15 residues in the CDR3. The junction had 8 bases not matched to a gene; V was cut back by 5 bases and J by 5 bases. Per germline, CDR1 SEHNR and CDR2 FQNEAQ (reference sequence). CDR3 sequence reads: CASSPRTGGEYGYTF. CDR3 DNA sequence: TGTGCCAGCAGCCCCCGGACAGGGGGAGAGTATGGCTACACCTTC.

The table lists this clone with a count of one. The V gene is TRBV7-8, the J gene TRBJ2-4; 10 bases map to TRBD1. Germline CDR1 reads SGHVS; CDR2 reads FQNEAQ. Unmatched junction bases numbered 3, after V lost 3 bases and J lost 7 bases. CDR3 length equals 14 residues. The CDR3 DNA is TGTGCCAGCAGCTTGACAGGGGGCCGGAACATTCAGTACTTC. Translated: CASSLTGGRNIQYF. Full variable domain (missing parts from reference TRBV7-8 and TRBJ2-4): GAGVSQSPRYKVAKRGQDVALRCDPISGHVSLFWYQQALGQGPEFLTYFQNEAQLDKSGLPSDRFFAERPEGSVSTLKIQRTQQEDSAVYLCASSLTGGRNIQYFGAGTRLSVL.

The genes are TRBV28 and TRBJ1-1; D might be TRBD1 (5 bases). The V gene lost 3 bases and the J gene lost 5 bases, with 13 bases spanning the gap. The CDR3 consists of 14 residues. Germline V lookup: CDR1 MDHEN, CDR2 SYDVKM. CDR3 sequence (DNA): TGTGCCAGCAGTTTCACCTCGGGGGGAACTGAAGCTTTCTTT. It is translated as CASSFTSGGTEAFF.

Only one count was recorded for this clone. The V and J genes are TRBV11-1 and TRBJ2-7, with 13 bases identical to TRBD2. Germline-derived CDR1 and CDR2 are SGHAT and FQDESV (reference sequence). With 5 bases clipped from V and 3 bases from J, the junction kept 4 bases outside the gene matches. The CDR3 sequence is 15 residues long. CDR3 in DNA: TGTGCCAGCAGCCCAGGGACTAGCGGGATCTACGAGCAGTACTTC. As protein: CASSPGTSGIYEQYF. Variable domain in full (rest from reference TRBV11-1 and TRBJ2-7): EAEVAQSPRYKITEKSQAVAFWCDPISGHATLYWYRQILGQGPELLVQFQDESVVDDSQLPKDRFSAERLKGVDSTLKIQPAELGDSAMYLCASSPGTSGIYEQYFGPGTRLTVT.

The CDR3 is CSASSGGAYNSPLHF. The CDR3 nucleotides read TGCAGTGCTAGTTCCGGCGGGGCCTATAATTCACCCCTCCACTTT. The gene calls are TRBV20-1 and TRBJ1-6; D remains unclear. The CDR3 runs to 15 residues. Trimming removed 3 bases from V and 2 bases from J, with 11 bases in between. Germline V lookup: CDR1 DFQATT, CDR2 SNEGSKA (reference sequence).

The V call is TRBV27, the J call TRBJ2-7, with D possibly matching TRBD2 (6 bases). Trimming cost V 5 bases and J 0 bases, with 14 bases left between them. Per germline, CDR1 MNHEY and CDR2 SMNVEV (reference sequence). The CDR3 has 15 amino acids. The CDR3 region is CASSLGLGDSYEQYF. The DNA for the CDR3 is TGTGCCAGCAGTCTGGGACTCGGAGACTCCTACGAGCAGTACTTC.

V and J are TRBV5-6 and TRBJ1-4; 9 bases map to TRBD1. Germline CDR1 is SGHDT and CDR2 is YYEEEE. Unmatched junction bases numbered 2, after V lost 2 bases and J lost 6 bases. The CDR3 is made up of 14 amino acids. The CDR3 reads CASSFGTGYEKLFF. The DNA for the CDR3 is TGTGCCAGCAGCTTCGGGACAGGGTATGAAAAACTGTTTTTT.

The V and J genes are TRBV3-1 (or the pseudogene TRBV3-2) and TRBJ2-3, with 8 bases aligning to TRBD1. Germline assignment: CDR1 LGHDT and CDR2 YNNKEL (reference sequence). V lost 0 bases, J lost 6 bases, and 8 bases stayed unmatched. The CDR3 length is 16 residues. This CDR3 reads CASSQDQSRGRDTQYF. The DNA for the CDR3 is TGTGCCAGCAGCCAAGATCAGTCCAGGGGGCGGGATACGCAGTATTTT.

This chain uses TRBV30 with TRBJ2-6; 9 bases agree with TRBD1. This CDR3 has 14 residues. CDR1 and CDR2 (germline): GTSNPN, SVGIG (reference sequence). Germline trimming cut 5 bases from V and 2 bases from J; bases unmatched to any gene: 1. DNA of the CDR3: TGTGCCTGGGACAGGGGGGCTGGGGCCAACGTCCTGACTTTC. Translated, it gives CAWDRGAGANVLTF.

The chain joins TRBV4-2 to TRBJ1-2; 9 nucleotides match TRBD1. V gave up 4 bases and J gave up 3 bases; unmatched junction bases: 6. Per the germline V gene, CDR1 is LGHNA and CDR2 is YNFKEQ. The CDR3 totals 15 residues. The DNA of the CDR3 is TGTGCCAGCAGCCTAGACACAGGGGGCGACTATGGCTACACCTTC. It encodes CASSLDTGGDYGYTF.

The chain joins TRBV7-2 to TRBJ2-7, with 10 bases identical to TRBD1. V dropped 5 bases and J dropped 5; count of bases not matched to a gene: 6. CDR1 and CDR2 (germline): SGHTA, FQGNSA. This CDR3 region has 14 residues. CDR3 DNA sequence: TGTGCCAGCAGCCCGGGACAGGGGTCCCACGAGCAGTACTTC. It is translated as CASSPGQGSHEQYF. Variable domain in full (rest from reference TRBV7-2 and TRBJ2-7): GAGVSQSPSNKVTEKGKDVELRCDPISGHTALYWYRQSLGQGLEFLIYFQGNSAPDKSGLPSDRFSAERTGGSVSTLTIQRTQQEDSAVYLCASSPGQGSHEQYFGPGTRLTVT.

This chain joins TRBV19 and TRBJ1-6; no clear D gene. Germline V lookup: CDR1 LNHDA, CDR2 SQIVND (reference sequence). The CDR3 covers 16 residues. V was cut by 3 bases and J by 0 bases, with 9 bases left in between. The CDR3 bases are TGTGCCAGTAGTATGGGCCCTGACTCCTATAATTCACCCCTCCACTTT. It specifies CASSMGPDSYNSPLHF.

The rearrangement joins TRBV11-2 to TRBJ2-1; 11 nucleotides align to TRBD2. Trimming removed 5 bases from V and 4 bases from J; junction bases left unmatched: 4. CDR3 length: 15 residues. Per germline, CDR1 SGHAT and CDR2 FQNNGV. The CDR3, as DNA: TGTGCCAGCAGCCCTGGGACTAGCGGATACAATGAGCAGTTCTTC. Its protein product is CASSPGTSGYNEQFF.

This clone was detected a few times. The chain links TRBV4-3 to TRBJ2-7, with D possibly TRBD2 on 5 matching bases. Trimming left V 1 base short and J 3 bases short, with 7 bases between. The CDR3 is 13 residues long. Germline V lookup: CDR1 LGHNA, CDR2 YSLEER. The CDR3 protein is CASSQGRSYEQYF. The CDR3 DNA reads TGCGCCAGCAGCCAAGGGAGGAGCTACGAGCAGTACTTC.